The rows below give T cell receptor beta chains drawn from one sample of a study of blood T cell repertoires in COVID-19. The protocol was immunoSEQ multiplex PCR, while the TCRdb copy is restricted to in-frame clones and leaves out a portion. The table shows over 150,000 clones, with approximately 84% occurring only once. Specimen: peripheral blood. The source of these receptors is a man in his 70s with active or convalescent COVID-19. The CDR3 runs from the conserved cysteine through the conserved F or W. Each record gives: CDR3 protein, CDR3 DNA, D gene, V gene, J gene, clone size. A D gene is named only where the DNA matches it firmly. Some rows have no size entry. The others give once, few or many, or a class for an expanded clone.

cdr3_aa: CATSPSTGYNEQFF
cdr3_nt: TGTGCCACCAGCCCCTCGACAGGATACAATGAGCAGTTCTTC
d_call: .
v_call: TRBV15
j_call: TRBJ2-1
clone_size: .

cdr3_aa: CASSQGQGAFYGYTF
cdr3_nt: TGCGCCAGCAGCCAAGGACAGGGGGCGTTCTATGGCTACACCTTC
d_call: TRBD1
v_call: TRBV5-1
j_call: TRBJ1-2
clone_size: .

cdr3_aa: CATSRGGTPGIQYF
cdr3_nt: TGTGCCACCAGCAGGGGGGGGACCCCCGGCATTCAGTACTTC
d_call: TRBD2
v_call: TRBV15
j_call: TRBJ2-4
clone_size: .

cdr3_aa: CASSPRTSGTSTDTQYF
cdr3_nt: TGTGCCAGCTCACCGCGGACTAGCGGAACTAGCACAGATACGCAGTATTTT
d_call: TRBD2
v_call: TRBV18
j_call: TRBJ2-3
clone_size: few

cdr3_aa: CASSPILEGYRNEQFF
cdr3_nt: TGTGCCAGTAGCCCCATCCTGGAGGGTTACCGGAATGAGCAGTTCTTC
d_call: .
v_call: TRBV19
j_call: TRBJ2-1
clone_size: .

cdr3_aa: CASSGDRGRRGAGELFF
cdr3_nt: TGTGCCAGCAGCGGGGACAGGGGGCGACGCGGTGCCGGGGAGCTGTTTTTT
d_call: TRBD1
v_call: TRBV9
j_call: TRBJ2-2
clone_size: once

cdr3_aa: CASSLEVGLRGTIYF
cdr3_nt: TGTGCCAGCAGCTTAGAGGTGGGACTTCGCGGCACCATATATTTT
d_call: .
v_call: TRBV7-2
j_call: TRBJ1-3
clone_size: .

cdr3_aa: CASSPGQLLSGNTIYF
cdr3_nt: TGTGCCAGCAGCCCTGGACAGCTCCTCTCTGGAAACACCATATATTTT
d_call: .
v_call: TRBV11-2
j_call: TRBJ1-3
clone_size: .

cdr3_aa: CASSPGRGRPQETQYF
cdr3_nt: TGTGCCAGCAGTCCCGGGCGGGGACGACCCCAAGAGACCCAGTACTTC
d_call: .
v_call: TRBV3-1/TRBV3-2
j_call: TRBJ2-5
clone_size: .

cdr3_aa: CSVGDRVNLETQYF
cdr3_nt: TGCAGCGTTGGGGACAGGGTAAACTTGGAGACCCAGTACTTC
d_call: TRBD1
v_call: TRBV29-1
j_call: TRBJ2-5
clone_size: .

cdr3_aa: CASRLQVDTEAFF
cdr3_nt: TGTGCCAGCAGGCTACAGGTGGACACTGAAGCTTTCTTT
d_call: .
v_call: TRBV6-4
j_call: TRBJ1-1
clone_size: .

cdr3_aa: CASSFGREGRRNEQFF
cdr3_nt: TGTGCCAGCAGTTTCGGGCGGGAGGGCCGGAGAAATGAGCAGTTCTTC
d_call: TRBD2
v_call: TRBV28
j_call: TRBJ2-1
clone_size: .

cdr3_aa: CASSPGLALGEQFF
cdr3_nt: TGTGCCAGCAGCCCCGGACTAGCTCTAGGGGAGCAGTTCTTC
d_call: TRBD2
v_call: TRBV7-2
j_call: TRBJ2-1
clone_size: .

cdr3_aa: CASTPNPGQGVTYEQYF
cdr3_nt: TGTGCCAGTACCCCGAACCCCGGACAGGGTGTTACCTACGAGCAGTACTTC
d_call: TRBD1
v_call: TRBV19
j_call: TRBJ2-7
clone_size: .

cdr3_aa: CASRFSPNYGYTF
cdr3_nt: TGTGCCAGTCGGTTTTCGCCTAACTATGGCTACACCTTC
d_call: .
v_call: TRBV12-3/TRBV12-4
j_call: TRBJ1-2
clone_size: .

cdr3_aa: CASSSRTGGVEKLFF
cdr3_nt: TGTGCCAGCAGTTCCCGGACAGGGGGCGTTGAAAAACTGTTTTTT
d_call: TRBD1
v_call: TRBV28
j_call: TRBJ1-4
clone_size: .

cdr3_aa: CASSLPSGGLVYGYTF
cdr3_nt: TGTGCCAGCAGTCTACCATCGGGGGGCTTAGTCTATGGCTACACCTTC
d_call: .
v_call: TRBV28
j_call: TRBJ1-2
clone_size: .

cdr3_aa: CASSQVYSGGLGNEQFF
cdr3_nt: TGTGCCAGCAGCCAAGTATATAGCGGGGGACTCGGGAATGAGCAGTTCTTC
d_call: TRBD2
v_call: TRBV3-1/TRBV3-2
j_call: TRBJ2-1
clone_size: .

cdr3_aa: CASSGPSASGEQYF
cdr3_nt: TGTGCCAGCAGCGGACCGAGTGCTAGCGGAGAGCAGTACTTC
d_call: TRBD2
v_call: TRBV9
j_call: TRBJ2-7
clone_size: .

cdr3_aa: CASNRDSAYEQYF
cdr3_nt: TGTGCCAGCAACCGGGACTCCGCCTACGAGCAGTACTTC
d_call: .
v_call: TRBV2
j_call: TRBJ2-7
clone_size: .

cdr3_aa: CASGAVRDSPLHF
cdr3_nt: TGTGCCAGCGGGGCGGTTCGGGATTCACCCCTCCACTTT
d_call: .
v_call: TRBV12-3/TRBV12-4
j_call: TRBJ1-6
clone_size: .

cdr3_aa: CSASLSQPQHF
cdr3_nt: TGCAGTGCTAGCTTGTCTCAGCCCCAGCATTTT
d_call: .
v_call: TRBV20-1
j_call: TRBJ1-5
clone_size: .

cdr3_aa: CASSLAIGGQGGHEQYF
cdr3_nt: TGTGCCAGCAGCTTAGCGATAGGAGGACAGGGAGGACACGAGCAGTACTTC
d_call: TRBD1
v_call: TRBV7-2
j_call: TRBJ2-7
clone_size: .

cdr3_aa: CASRGLAGIQETQYF
cdr3_nt: TGCGCCAGCAGAGGACTAGCGGGTATCCAAGAGACCCAGTACTTC
d_call: TRBD2
v_call: TRBV10-2
j_call: TRBJ2-5
clone_size: .

cdr3_aa: CASRTSGRQETQYF
cdr3_nt: TGTGCCAGCAGAACTAGCGGGAGACAAGAGACCCAGTACTTC
d_call: TRBD2
v_call: TRBV28
j_call: TRBJ2-5
clone_size: .

cdr3_aa: CASSPAGRTITGELFF
cdr3_nt: TGTGCCAGCAGCCCCGCCGGTCGGACTATCACCGGGGAGCTGTTTTTT
d_call: .
v_call: TRBV7-9
j_call: TRBJ2-2
clone_size: .

cdr3_aa: CASSLTVMNTEAFF
cdr3_nt: TGTGCCAGCAGCTTAACAGTCATGAACACTGAAGCTTTCTTT
d_call: .
v_call: TRBV7-9
j_call: TRBJ1-1
clone_size: .

cdr3_aa: CASSIGDRSYNEQFF
cdr3_nt: TGTGCCAGTAGTATAGGGGACAGGTCCTACAATGAGCAGTTCTTC
d_call: TRBD1
v_call: TRBV19
j_call: TRBJ2-1
clone_size: .

cdr3_aa: CASSLGGATNEKLFF
cdr3_nt: TGTGCCAGCAGCTTGGGGGGGGCAACTAATGAAAAACTGTTTTTT
d_call: .
v_call: TRBV5-4
j_call: TRBJ1-4
clone_size: .

cdr3_aa: CASSRDRLHEQYF
cdr3_nt: TGTGCCAGCAGTCGGGACAGGTTGCACGAGCAGTACTTC
d_call: TRBD1
v_call: TRBV12-3/TRBV12-4
j_call: TRBJ2-7
clone_size: .

cdr3_aa: CASSFRSQELSGYTF
cdr3_nt: TGTGCCAGCAGCTTTAGGTCACAGGAGCTGAGCGGCTACACCTTC
d_call: .
v_call: TRBV5-4
j_call: TRBJ1-2
clone_size: .

cdr3_aa: CASSTGASSYEQYF
cdr3_nt: TGTGCCAGCTCCACAGGGGCCAGCTCCTACGAGCAGTACTTC
d_call: TRBD1
v_call: TRBV18
j_call: TRBJ2-7
clone_size: .

cdr3_aa: CASRSSGNTIYF
cdr3_nt: TGTGCCAGCAGGTCGTCTGGAAACACCATATATTTT
d_call: .
v_call: TRBV27
j_call: TRBJ1-3
clone_size: .

cdr3_aa: CASTTTGGETQYF
cdr3_nt: TGTGCCAGCACTACTACCGGGGGAGAGACCCAGTACTTC
d_call: .
v_call: TRBV6-6
j_call: TRBJ2-5
clone_size: .

cdr3_aa: CASRTGLMNTEAFF
cdr3_nt: TGCGCCAGCCGGACAGGACTCATGAACACTGAAGCTTTCTTT
d_call: TRBD1
v_call: TRBV4-1
j_call: TRBJ1-1
clone_size: .

cdr3_aa: CASSALAGLGEQYF
cdr3_nt: TGCGCCAGCAGCGCACTAGCGGGATTAGGCGAGCAGTACTTC
d_call: TRBD2
v_call: TRBV5-1
j_call: TRBJ2-7
clone_size: .

cdr3_aa: CASSYGQGGPPLHF
cdr3_nt: TGTGCCAGCAGTTACGGACAGGGCGGGCCACCCCTCCACTTT
d_call: TRBD1
v_call: TRBV6-5
j_call: TRBJ1-6
clone_size: .

cdr3_aa: CASSLGGTVGEKLFF
cdr3_nt: TGTGCCAGCAGCCTGGGAGGGACAGTCGGTGAAAAACTGTTTTTT
d_call: TRBD1
v_call: TRBV5-4
j_call: TRBJ1-4
clone_size: .

cdr3_aa: CASSHVGEGGYEQYF
cdr3_nt: TGTGCCAGCAGCCATGTTGGGGAGGGAGGCTACGAGCAGTACTTC
d_call: TRBD2
v_call: TRBV27
j_call: TRBJ2-7
clone_size: .

cdr3_aa: CASSRGFVYGYTF
cdr3_nt: TGTGCCAGCAGCCGAGGCTTCGTCTATGGCTACACCTTC
d_call: .
v_call: TRBV6-5
j_call: TRBJ1-2
clone_size: .

cdr3_aa: CASSPGTGPYEQYF
cdr3_nt: TGTGCCAGCAGTCCAGGGACAGGTCCCTACGAGCAGTACTTC
d_call: TRBD1
v_call: TRBV2
j_call: TRBJ2-7
clone_size: few

cdr3_aa: CASSLMRGPGELFF
cdr3_nt: TGCGCCAGCAGCCTGATGAGGGGGCCCGGGGAGCTGTTTTTT
d_call: TRBD1
v_call: TRBV4-3
j_call: TRBJ2-2
clone_size: .

cdr3_aa: CASSPSGGGYTF
cdr3_nt: TGTGCCAGCAGCCCCTCCGGGGGTGGCTACACCTTC
d_call: .
v_call: TRBV7-2
j_call: TRBJ1-2
clone_size: .

cdr3_aa: CASGGTAANEKLFF
cdr3_nt: TGTGCCAGTGGCGGGACAGCCGCCAATGAAAAACTGTTTTTT
d_call: TRBD1
v_call: TRBV19
j_call: TRBJ1-4
clone_size: .

cdr3_aa: CAISESTQGPYNEQFF
cdr3_nt: TGTGCCATCAGTGAGTCGACACAGGGCCCATACAATGAGCAGTTCTTC
d_call: .
v_call: TRBV10-3
j_call: TRBJ2-1
clone_size: .

cdr3_aa: CASSYGFSPGANVLTF
cdr3_nt: TGTGCCAGCAGTTACGGCTTCTCCCCTGGGGCCAACGTCCTGACTTTC
d_call: .
v_call: TRBV6-2/TRBV6-3
j_call: TRBJ2-6
clone_size: .

cdr3_aa: CASSLRATGMGEKLFF
cdr3_nt: TGTGCCAGCAGCTTACGGGCCACAGGGATGGGTGAAAAACTGTTTTTT
d_call: .
v_call: TRBV7-2
j_call: TRBJ1-4
clone_size: .

cdr3_aa: CASSLEWRTGSTEAFF
cdr3_nt: TGTGCCAGCAGCTTAGAGTGGAGGACAGGGAGCACTGAAGCTTTCTTT
d_call: TRBD1
v_call: TRBV7-9
j_call: TRBJ1-1
clone_size: once

cdr3_aa: CASSHPGQPSGDTQYF
cdr3_nt: TGTGCCAGCAGCCACCCTGGACAGCCCTCGGGAGATACGCAGTATTTT
d_call: .
v_call: TRBV7-8
j_call: TRBJ2-3
clone_size: .

cdr3_aa: CASSFTGTADGYTF
cdr3_nt: TGCGCCAGCAGCTTTACCGGGACAGCTGATGGCTACACCTTC
d_call: TRBD1
v_call: TRBV5-1
j_call: TRBJ1-2
clone_size: .

cdr3_aa: CASSMGPIGYTF
cdr3_nt: TGTGCCAGTAGTATGGGGCCCATCGGCTACACCTTC
d_call: .
v_call: TRBV19
j_call: TRBJ1-2
clone_size: .

cdr3_aa: CASSPPLAGSTDTQYF
cdr3_nt: TGCGCCAGCAGCCCCCCACTAGCGGGAAGCACAGATACGCAGTATTTT
d_call: TRBD2
v_call: TRBV5-1
j_call: TRBJ2-3
clone_size: once

cdr3_aa: CATSPAGTVGNEQFF
cdr3_nt: TGTGCCACCAGTCCTGCGGGGACAGTAGGCAATGAGCAGTTCTTC
d_call: .
v_call: TRBV24-1
j_call: TRBJ2-1
clone_size: .

cdr3_aa: CASSYLAGGLSSYNEQFF
cdr3_nt: TGTGCCAGCAGTTACCTAGCGGGAGGGCTGAGCTCCTACAATGAGCAGTTCTTC
d_call: TRBD2
v_call: TRBV28
j_call: TRBJ2-1
clone_size: .

cdr3_aa: CASSLTLLAGAPNEQFF
cdr3_nt: TGTGCCAGCAGTTTAACCCTACTAGCGGGGGCTCCTAATGAGCAGTTCTTC
d_call: TRBD2
v_call: TRBV6-2/TRBV6-3
j_call: TRBJ2-1
clone_size: .